This TCR beta chain derives from a study of CD8 T cells in Susac syndrome. Study-level information: When blood was collected, patients with Susac syndrome were therapy-naive, were taking corticosteroids, or were receiving intravenous immunoglobulin alone.

CD8+ and CD4+ blood T cells underwent TCR beta sequencing. This CDR3 region has 9 residues. Germline CDR1 MNHEY, CDR2 SVGAGI. V lost 5 bases and J 8 bases, leaving 3 bases between the germline ends. Reverse transcription of roughly 0.5 to 1 ug RNA was carried out with random hexamers. One entry per CDR3 protein, called by TCRdb with MiXCR from the immunoSEQ multiplex PCR reads. The sample consists of 95,000 to 150,000 distinct CDR3 sequences, more than 90% of them appearing once. This clonotype was observed once. This TCR came from a human donor with Susac syndrome. Material: CD8+ T cells from PBMCs. The chain employs TRBV6-5 and TRBJ1-1; D remains unclear. DNA of the CDR3: TGTGCCAGCAGTACAGAAGCTTTCTTT. As protein: CASSTEAFF.